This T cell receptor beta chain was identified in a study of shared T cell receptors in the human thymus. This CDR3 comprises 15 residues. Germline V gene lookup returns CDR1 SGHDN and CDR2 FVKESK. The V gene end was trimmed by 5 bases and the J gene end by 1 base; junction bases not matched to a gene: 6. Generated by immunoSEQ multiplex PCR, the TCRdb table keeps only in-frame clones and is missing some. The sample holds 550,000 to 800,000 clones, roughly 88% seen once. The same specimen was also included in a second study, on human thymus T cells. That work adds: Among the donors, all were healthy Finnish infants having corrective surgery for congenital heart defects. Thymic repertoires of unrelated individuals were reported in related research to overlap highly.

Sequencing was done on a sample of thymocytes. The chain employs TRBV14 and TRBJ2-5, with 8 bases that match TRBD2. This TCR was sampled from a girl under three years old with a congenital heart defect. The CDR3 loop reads CASSAGAGGQETQYF. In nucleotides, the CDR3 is TGTGCCAGCAGCGCAGGGGCGGGGGGCCAAGAGACCCAGTACTTC. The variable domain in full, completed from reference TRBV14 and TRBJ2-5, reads EAGVTQFPSHSVIEKGQTVTLRCDPISGHDNLYWYRRVMGKEIKFLLHFVKESKQDESGMPNNRFLAERTGGTYSTLKVQPAELEDSGVYFCASSAGAGGQETQYFGPGTRLLVL.